Listed below are T cell receptor beta chains from one sample, sequenced in a study of PD-1 blockade in classical Hodgkin lymphoma. Sequencing was performed with immunoSEQ multiplex PCR; in TCRdb, only in-frame clones are kept and a portion is missing. Among approximately 8,300 clones listed, approximately 77% were seen once. The source was CD4+ T cells from blood, collected at baseline. The receptors originated from a human donor with classical Hodgkin lymphoma. Both conserved end residues are part of each CDR3. D genes are given only for firm matches. The listing skips clone size in some rows; elsewhere it reads once, few, many or a size class.

>TRBJ1-3|NA|NA|TRBV5-1
TGCGCCAGCAGCGTTGACAACCCGTCCACTGGAAACACCATATATTTT
CASSVDNPSTGNTIYF
>TRBJ2-2|NA|NA|TRBV29-1
TGCAGCGCACTACCCGCTTACGGTATTGCTGGGGAGCTGTTTTTT
CSALPAYGIAGELFF
>TRBJ2-7|NA|TRBD2|TRBV2
TGTGCCAGCAAGAGACTAGCGGGAATAGGCGACGAGCAGTACTTC
CASKRLAGIGDEQYF
>TRBJ2-7|NA|TRBD2|TRBV4-3
TGCGCCAGCAGCCAAGGCGTTAGCGGGGGATACGAGCAGTACTTC
CASSQGVSGGYEQYF
>TRBJ2-1|NA|TRBD2|TRBV18
TGTGCCAGCTCACCTCCGGGACTAGCGGGGAACGAGCAGTTCTTC
CASSPPGLAGNEQFF
>TRBJ2-3|few|NA|TRBV5-1
TGCGCCAGCAGCCCCCCCAGCACAGATACGCAGTATTTT
CASSPPSTDTQYF
>TRBJ1-5|NA|NA|TRBV5-8
TGTGCCAGCAGCTTATATAGCAATCAGTCCCAGCATTTT
CASSLYSNQSQHF
>TRBJ1-2|NA|NA|TRBV30
TGTGCCTGGATCACCGGTGGGTCGGGCGACCTTGGCTACACCTTC
CAWITGGSGDLGYTF
>TRBJ1-2|NA|NA|TRBV2
TGTGCCAGCAGCCTGTCTGGGACCTTCGAGGGCTACACCTTC
CASSLSGTFEGYTF
>TRBJ2-5|NA|NA|TRBV7-8
TGTGCCAGCAGCTTAGCGTCAGGGTCCGAGACCCAGTACTTC
CASSLASGSETQYF
>TRBJ2-1|NA|TRBD2|TRBV2
TGTGCCAGCAGTGATGGGCTAGCGGGATACAATGAGCAGTTCTTC
CASSDGLAGYNEQFF
>TRBJ2-7|NA|NA|TRBV27
TGTGCCAGCAGTTCTGGAGGGCCCTCGCAGTACTTC
CASSSGGPSQYF
>TRBJ1-6|NA|TRBD1|TRBV4-1
TGCGCCAGCAACGACAGGGCTTATAATTCACCCCTCCACTTT
CASNDRAYNSPLHF
>TRBJ2-2|NA|NA|TRBV10-3
TGTGCCATTTCCAACGGACAGACGAACACCGGGGAGCTGTTTTTT
CAISNGQTNTGELFF
>TRBJ2-2|few|NA|TRBV21-1
TGTGCCAGCAGCAATCAGAACACCGGGGAGCTGTTTTTT
CASSNQNTGELFF
>TRBJ2-1|NA|TRBD2|TRBV2
TGTGCCAGCAGTGAAATCCTAGCGGGATTAAATGAGCAGTTCTTC
CASSEILAGLNEQFF
>TRBJ2-1|NA|NA|TRBV5-1
TGCGCCAGCAGCCCTCAGGTCAATGAGCAGTTCTTC
CASSPQVNEQFF
>TRBJ1-2|NA|NA|TRBV29-1
TGCAGCGTTGGTGAGGGCTACACCTTC
CSVGEGYTF
>TRBJ1-4|once|NA|TRBV19
TGTGCCAGCACCTCGACAGGAGGGAATGAAAAACTGTTTTTT
CASTSTGGNEKLFF
>TRBJ1-2|few|NA|TRBV4-2
TGTGCCAGCAGCCCAGATGGGGCGGGAGAAGGGTATGGCTACACCTTC
CASSPDGAGEGYGYTF
>TRBJ2-1|NA|NA|TRBV19
TGTGCCAGTAAAATGATAGGGGACTACAATGAGCAGTTCTTC
CASKMIGDYNEQFF
>TRBJ2-3|NA|TRBD2|TRBV4-1
TGCGCCAGCAGCCAAGAGACTAGCGGGACTACAGATACGCAGTATTTT
CASSQETSGTTDTQYF
>TRBJ2-2|NA|NA|TRBV19
TGTGCCAGTAGTATTGAGGGGGTGGACACCGGGGAGCTGTTTTTT
CASSIEGVDTGELFF
>TRBJ2-3|NA|TRBD2|TRBV5-4
TGTGCCAGCAGCTTGCCTAGCGGGGCCACAGATACGCAGTATTTT
CASSLPSGATDTQYF
>TRBJ2-7|NA|TRBD1|TRBV5-6
TGTGCCAGCAGCCCGCGGGACAGGACCCTGGGGGGATACGAGCAGTACTTC
CASSPRDRTLGGYEQYF
>TRBJ2-1|NA|TRBD2|TRBV7-9
TGTGCCAGCAGCTTAGGGCTAGCGGGGGGTTGGACCTACAATGAGCAGTTCTTC
CASSLGLAGGWTYNEQFF
>TRBJ2-1|NA|TRBD2|TRBV5-1
TGCGCCAGCAGCGCGGGAGGCAGCTCCTACAATGAGCAGTTCTTC
CASSAGGSSYNEQFF
>TRBJ1-3|NA|NA|TRBV9
TGTGCCAGCAGCCGGATGGTGATTGGAAACACCATATATTTT
CASSRMVIGNTIYF
>TRBJ1-3|NA|NA|TRBV6-5
TGTGCCAGCAGTTACTCGAACGCAGGGACTGGAAACACCATATATTTT
CASSYSNAGTGNTIYF
>TRBJ2-3|NA|TRBD1|TRBV12-5
TGTGCTAGTGGGAAGGGACAGGCGTTCACAGATACGCAGTATTTT
CASGKGQAFTDTQYF
>TRBJ1-6|NA|TRBD1|TRBV5-1
TGCGCCAGCAGCTTGGTGACAGGGGGCTACTCACCCCTCCACTTT
CASSLVTGGYSPLHF
>TRBJ1-2|NA|TRBD1|TRBV28
TGTGCCAGCAGTTTGACAGGGGGTGCAGGAAAGGGCTACACCTTC
CASSLTGGAGKGYTF
>TRBJ1-1|NA|NA|TRBV10-3
TGTGCCATCAGTGAGACCCAGGGAACTGAAGCTTTCTTT
CAISETQGTEAFF
>TRBJ2-3|NA|NA|TRBV4-2
TGTGCCAGCAGCCTTTCGCCGGACGGTTCTAGCACAGATACGCAGTATTTT
CASSLSPDGSSTDTQYF
>TRBJ2-7|NA|NA|TRBV4-3
TGCGCCAGCAGCCAAGATCAAGGGACCTACGAGCAGTACTTC
CASSQDQGTYEQYF
>TRBJ2-1|NA|TRBD2|TRBV5-1
TGCGCCAGCAGCTTGGCCTCCGGGACTAGGGGGAATGAGCAGTTCTTC
CASSLASGTRGNEQFF
>TRBJ1-3|few|NA|TRBV19
TGTGCCAGTAGTGCCGCCGGAATTATGGGAAACACCATATATTTT
CASSAAGIMGNTIYF
>TRBJ1-1|NA|TRBD1|TRBV5-1
TGCGCCAGCAGCTTGGGAGACAGGGCAGCCAGTGAAGCTTTCTTT
CASSLGDRAASEAFF
>TRBJ2-1|NA|TRBD1|TRBV5-1
TGCGCCAGCAGCCGCGGACAGGCCAGCTCCTACAATGAGCAGTTCTTC
CASSRGQASSYNEQFF
>TRBJ2-3|NA|NA|TRBV6-6
TGTGCCAGCAGATCACAGGACGCTAGCACAGATACGCAGTATTTT
CASRSQDASTDTQYF
>TRBJ1-4|few|NA|TRBV9
TGTGCCAGCAGCGTAGGGTACCAAACTGGAACTAATGAAAAACTGTTTTTT
CASSVGYQTGTNEKLFF
>TRBJ2-7|NA|NA|TRBV21-1
TGTGCCAGCAGCAGCAACAGGGTTTCCTACGAGCAGTACTTC
CASSSNRVSYEQYF
>TRBJ1-5|NA|TRBD1|TRBV18
TGTGCCAGCTCGGCGACAGGGACACCAGAGCATTTT
CASSATGTPEHF
>TRBJ2-7|NA|TRBD2|TRBV18
TGTGCCAGCTCAGCCGGGACTACATCCTACGAGCAGTACTTC
CASSAGTTSYEQYF
>TRBJ1-2|once|NA|TRBV18
TGTGCCAGCTCACCACAGGGGGGAATTGCTAACTATGGCTACACCTTC
CASSPQGGIANYGYTF
>TRBJ2-1|NA|NA|TRBV29-1
TGCAGCGTTGTTGACGACTCCTACAATGAGCAGTTCTTC
CSVVDDSYNEQFF
>TRBJ2-7|NA|TRBD2|TRBV10-3
TGTGCCATCAGTGATTCGGGGGGACACGAGCAGTACTTC
CAISDSGGHEQYF
>TRBJ2-7|NA|NA|TRBV9
TGTGCCAGCAGCGTAGGTAGCGGAGGGTTGGGCGAGCAGTACTTC
CASSVGSGGLGEQYF
>TRBJ2-5|NA|NA|TRBV7-2
TGTGCCAGCAGCCCGGTCCGTACAGCTAAGGAGACCCAGTACTTC
CASSPVRTAKETQYF
>TRBJ2-1|NA|NA|TRBV7-6
TGTGCCAGCAGCTTAGACCCGAAAACCTACAATGAGCAGTTCTTC
CASSLDPKTYNEQFF
>TRBJ1-4|NA|NA|TRBV18
TGTGCCAGCTCACAACTGAACGAAAAACTGTTTTTT
CASSQLNEKLFF